Presented here are 4 T cell receptor beta chains from one specimen sequenced in a study of blood T cell repertoires in COVID-19. TCRdb keeps only in-frame clones here, not all; method: immunoSEQ multiplex PCR. The top ten hold less than 7% of the sample, which has around 63,000 clones, around four fifths seen once. The sample comprised peripheral blood. The receptors shown here come from an older woman with acute or convalescent COVID-19.

The chain joins TRBV19 to TRBJ1-2; 9 bases line up with TRBD1. CDR3 length: 14 amino acids. CDR1 and CDR2 from the germline V gene are LNHDA and SQIVND (reference sequence). V lost 4 bases to trimming and J lost 8 bases; unmatched junction nucleotides: 8. The CDR3 nucleotides read TGTGCCAGTAGTAGTCCCGGGACAGGGCTCGGCTACACCTTC. Amino acid sequence: CASSSPGTGLGYTF.

The V call is TRBV14, the J call TRBJ2-5; 7 nucleotides agree with TRBD1. Germline V gene data show CDR1 as SGHDN and CDR2 as FVKESK. The CDR3 has 15 amino acids. The V segment lost 1 base and the J segment 5 bases; nucleotides outside the gene matches: 7. The CDR3 spells CASSQGVGGGETQYF. CDR3 bases: TGTGCCAGCAGCCAAGGTGTAGGGGGCGGTGAGACCCAGTACTTC.

This rearrangement joins TRBV5-4 to TRBJ2-5; 7 bases are shared with TRBD1. The CDR3 length is 13 residues. With V trimmed by 4 bases and J by 4 bases, 4 bases remained unmatched. Germline CDR1 SGHNT, CDR2 YYREEE (reference sequence). CDR3 region: CASSADRAETQYF. The CDR3 DNA sequence: TGTGCCAGCAGCGCCGACAGGGCAGAGACCCAGTACTTC.

This clone was observed a handful of times. V gene TRBV9 combines with J gene TRBJ1-3; maybe TRBD1 (6 bases). Per germline, CDR1 SGDLS and CDR2 YYNGEE. V was cut by 3 bases and J by 7 bases, with 11 bases left in between. The CDR3 has 13 residues. The CDR3 here is CASSETGGNTIYF. Written as DNA, the CDR3 is TGTGCCAGCAGCGAGACAGGTGGGAACACCATATATTTT.